The source of this T cell receptor beta chain is a study of TIL therapy for anti-PD-1-resistant metastatic lung cancer. Background on the study: Most patients had lung adenocarcinoma; a few tumors were EGFR-mutant, two ALK-rearranged; half smoked currently or formerly. Tumors carried a median about 1.5 non-synonymous mutations per megabase.

Comments on this clone: Its antigen is as yet unknown.

The immunoSEQ assay was v3. Here immunoSEQ multiplex PCR was the method, and the copy in TCRdb shows in-frame clones only, minus some. The repertoire holds tens of thousands of clones, with approximately 70% as singletons. Described time point: pre-treatment sample, taken before nivolumab and TIL therapy. Study-wide results and limits: This highly selected cohort may not generalize to typical lung cancer patients. The baseline peripheral repertoire was partially replaced by infused TIL clonotypes that later decayed.

Sequences were derived from blood, sampled at baseline. This TCR was recovered from a person aged 25-85 years with non-small cell lung cancer.

In nucleotides, the CDR3 is TGTGCCAGCAGATGGGGAACAGGGGGCGATGGCTACACCTTC. Protein: CASRWGTGGDGYTF. The chain couples TRBV7-9 to TRBJ1-2; TRBD1 matches 9 bases. The germline V gene encodes CDR1 SEHNR and CDR2 FQNEAQ (reference sequence). V lost 6 bases, J lost 6 bases, and 8 bases stayed unmatched. This CDR3 has 14 residues.